This entry concerns a single T cell receptor beta chain. Its cognate antigen is unknown. Germline V gene sequence: CDR1 LNHNV, CDR2 YYDKDF (reference sequence). V gave up 0 bases and J gave up 6 bases, with 11 bases separating them. This CDR3 comprises 14 residues. The assay was immunoSEQ multiplex PCR, and TCRdb's table has in-frame clones only and misses some. The repertoire includes about 2.4 million clones, approximately 93% of them detected once, and around 0.37% sits in the top ten. This sample is drawn from a study of shared clonotypes between healthy human individuals. About the study: The donor group consisted of a couple of women and a few men, aged 18 to 49.

Findings of the study overall: Relative to their counterparts shared across all four donors, non-shared clonotypes exhibited diminished generation probabilities.

The rearrangement links TRBV15 to TRBJ1-1, with unresolved D. Sequencing was done on a sample of naive CD4+ T cells from PBMCs. The subset: CD45RA+ positively selected. The sequence derives from a man aged 18 to 30 in good health. Some clones in this sample may be carry-over from other donors' samples. The CDR3 reads CATSRDRKDPEAFF. CDR3 in DNA: TGTGCCACCAGCAGAGATAGGAAGGACCCTGAAGCTTTCTTT.